Reported below is one T cell receptor beta chain. Its antigen is currently unknown. The germline V gene encodes CDR1 DFQATT and CDR2 SNEGSKA (reference sequence). With 2 bases removed from V and 4 bases from J, the gap between germline ends came to 18 bases. This CDR3 is 15 amino acids long. Template switching added a universal primer binding site, and final cDNA carried unique molecular identifiers. In TCRdb, the 5' RACE reads were re-called with MiXCR into one record per CDR3 protein. The table records 250,000 or so distinct CDR3 sequences, about 8% of them present only once. This sample was taken from a study of identical twins. Study-wide results and limits: Out-of-frame sharing of TCR alpha in monozygotic twins was underestimated by models.

All donors were healthy Caucasians. These same data were also listed under a study on yellow fever vaccine responses in identical twins.

The sequenced sample was CD8+ T cells sorted from blood. This receptor was obtained from a woman in her late teens or twenties in good health. The chain uses TRBV20-1 and TRBJ2-7, with a tentative D call TRBD1 (8 bases). The CDR3 bases are TGCAGTGCTAGATGGGGGGGGACAGGAGATTACGAGCAGTACTTC. As protein: CSARWGGTGDYEQYF.